These 21 T cell receptor beta chains originate from one sample sequenced in a study of OX40 agonist ivuxolimab in advanced cancers. The library was produced with the immunoSEQ multiplex PCR assay. In its TCRdb copy, this immuneACCESS table keeps in-frame sequences only and misses some clones. Where compared with another copy, unresolved V genes explain less than half of these, and the others have no known cause. This sample is represented by 45,000 to 50,000 clones; about 85% of them were singletons. Roughly 49% of the sample is taken by the ten largest. This specimen was CD4+ or CD8+ T cells sorted from blood, taken in a trial of the OX40 agonist ivuxolimab. These receptors came from an adult with an advanced solid tumor such as melanoma, head and neck, liver or kidney cancer.

The rearrangement links TRBV7-8 to TRBJ2-3; D possibly corresponds to TRBD2 (6 bases). The CDR3 length is 15 residues. Germline lookup yields CDR1 SGHVS and CDR2 FQNEAQ. Trimming removed 1 base at V and 2 bases at J, with 10 bases between. The DNA for the CDR3 is TGTGCCAGCAGCTTAGGGACTACTTACACAGATACGCAGTATTTT. It specifies CASSLGTTYTDTQYF.

The chain couples TRBV5-1 to TRBJ2-7; TRBD2 aligns across 11 bases. Germline CDR1 is SGHRS and CDR2 is YFSETQ. V lost 5 bases and J lost 3; bases outside the gene matches: 4. CDR3 length equals 14 residues. DNA for the CDR3: TGCGCCAGCAGGTTAACTAGCGGGAGCTACGAGCAGTACTTC. The encoded protein is CASRLTSGSYEQYF.

The DNA of the CDR3 is TGTGCCAGCAGCGTAGTCGAGACAGGGGTCACAGATACGCAGTATTTT. This gives the protein CASSVVETGVTDTQYF. V usage is TRBV9 and J usage is TRBJ2-3; 8 bases fit TRBD1. The germline CDR1 and CDR2 sequences are SGDLS and YYNGEE. Trimming took 0 bases from V and 2 from J; bases not matched to a gene: 5. This CDR3 contains 16 residues.

This chain connects TRBV6-1 to TRBJ2-3; D remains unclear. The V end was cut by 0 bases, the J end by 1 base, with 8 bases between. From germline, CDR1 is MNHNS and CDR2 SASEGT. The CDR3 is 15 residues long. CDR3 amino acids: CASSEAARGTDTQYF. The CDR3 DNA sequence: TGTGCCAGCAGTGAAGCGGCCCGGGGCACAGATACGCAGTATTTT.

The V and J genes are TRBV25-1 and TRBJ1-3; D remains unclear. Germline V gives CDR1 MGHDK, CDR2 SYGVNS. This CDR3 has 15 amino acids. Trimming took 8 bases from V and 2 from J, leaving 16 bases between them. The CDR3 DNA follows: TGTGCCAGCGCCACCTCAGGAGATCCTGGAAACACCATATATTTT. It encodes CASATSGDPGNTIYF.

The chain employs TRBV30 and TRBJ1-1, with a possible D match to TRBD1 (5 bases). Germline CDR1 and CDR2: GTSNPN and SVGIG (reference sequence). The CDR3 is 10 amino acids. The V gene lost 4 bases and the J gene lost 10 bases, with 10 bases spanning the gap. CDR3 sequence reads: CAWMGGSAFF. CDR3 nucleotides: TGTGCCTGGATGGGGGGTTCAGCTTTCTTT.

CDR3 amino acids: CASSQETGSSYNEQFF. The CDR3 nucleotides are TGTGCCAGCAGCCAAGAGACCGGAAGCTCCTACAATGAGCAGTTCTTC. This sequence joins TRBV4-2 and TRBJ2-1, with D hard to call. Germline V CDR1 and CDR2: LGHNA, YNFKEQ. The V and J ends lost 0 bases and 0 bases respectively, with 9 bases between them. The CDR3 covers 16 residues.

J is TRBJ2-1 and V is TRBV19; tentatively, D is TRBD2 (7 bases). Germline CDR1 is LNHDA and CDR2 is SQIVND (reference sequence). V was trimmed by 3 bases and J by 0 bases, leaving 12 bases between them. This CDR3 region has 16 residues. The CDR3 loop is CASSMRGGPSYNEQFF. The CDR3 DNA reads as TGTGCCAGTAGTATGAGGGGGGGGCCCTCCTACAATGAGCAGTTCTTC. The variable domain in full, with the rest retrieved from reference TRBV19 and TRBJ2-1, is DGGITQSPKYLFRKEGQNVTLSCEQNLNHDAMYWYRQDPGQGLRLIYYSQIVNDFQKGDIAEGYSVSREKKESFPLTVTSAQKNPTAFYLCASSMRGGPSYNEQFFGPGTRLTVL.

This chain uses TRBV18 with TRBJ2-5, with 7 nucleotides matching TRBD2. The ends lost 2 bases at V and 7 bases at J; junction bases unmatched: 13. From germline, CDR1 is KGHSH and CDR2 LQKENI. The CDR3 length is 16 residues. The DNA for the CDR3 is TGTGCCAGCTCACCAGACGCCGGGACTACCCTAAGGACCCAGTACTTC. Its protein is CASSPDAGTTLRTQYF.

CDR3 protein: CASSGRTSYNEQFF. Here the CDR3 DNA reads TGTGCCAGCAGTGGGAGGACTAGCTACAATGAGCAGTTCTTC. The V gene is TRBV11-2, the J gene TRBJ2-1, with 7 bases lining up with TRBD2. The CDR3 spans 14 residues. Per the germline V gene, CDR1 is SGHAT and CDR2 is FQNNGV. J was trimmed by 3 bases and V by 6 bases; bases with no gene match: 5.

Comment on this clone: The sample has other DNA sequences that encode this CDR3 too. The gene calls are TRBV19 and TRBJ2-7; a weak D match, TRBD2 (5 bases). CDR3 size: 15 residues. The germline CDR1 and CDR2 sequences are LNHDA and SQIVND (reference sequence). V shed 1 base and J shed 0 bases, with 10 bases lying between them. The CDR3 region is CASSIGLGLSYEQYF. The CDR3 DNA reads TGTGCCAGTAGTATAGGGCTAGGACTCTCCTACGAGCAGTACTTC.

The chain is built from TRBV5-6 and TRBJ2-1; 7 nucleotides line up with TRBD1. Trimming at V came to 4 bases and at J to 4 bases, leaving 5 bases not matched to a gene. Germline CDR1 and CDR2: SGHDT and YYEEEE. The CDR3 loop spans 14 amino acids. The CDR3 sequence is CASSMGQWYNEQFF. The CDR3 nucleotides read TGTGCCAGCAGCATGGGACAGTGGTACAATGAGCAGTTCTTC.

CDR3 sequence (DNA): TGTGCCAGCAGTTACAACAGGCTTCCTAGCACAGATACGCAGTATTTT. Its translation is CASSYNRLPSTDTQYF. The rearrangement links TRBV6-6 to TRBJ2-3, with a tentative D call TRBD1 (5 bases). CDR1 MNHNY and CDR2 SVGAGI come from the germline V gene (reference sequence). The CDR3 extends over 16 amino acids. Deletions cut 2 bases from V and 0 bases from J, with 12 bases between.

The chain uses TRBV18 and TRBJ2-7; 14 positions match TRBD2. CDR1 and CDR2 (germline): KGHSH, LQKENI. V shed 6 bases and J 7 bases; nucleotides not matched to a gene: 17. The length of the CDR3 is 18 residues. This CDR3 reads CASSLGHPGGLAGEEQYF. CDR3 in DNA: TGTGCCAGCTCTCTCGGACACCCGGGGGGACTAGCGGGAGAGGAGCAGTACTTC. Full variable domain (missing parts from reference TRBV18 and TRBJ2-7): NAGVMQNPRHLVRRRGQEARLRCSPMKGHSHVYWYRQLPEEGLKFMVYLQKENIIDESGMPKERFSAEFPKEGPSILRIQQVVRGDSAAYFCASSLGHPGGLAGEEQYFGPGTRLTVT.

CDR3 sequence reads: CASSGNRDSSEKLFF. The CDR3 DNA follows: TGTGCCAGCAGTGGAAACCGGGACAGCTCTGAAAAACTGTTTTTT. The rearrangement links TRBV6-1 to TRBJ1-4, with TRBD1 identical over 7 bases. The CDR3 has 15 amino acids. CDR1 and CDR2 (germline): MNHNS, SASEGT. The trim removed 4 bases at V and 7 bases at J, leaving 9 bases unmatched.

The V and J genes are TRBV10-3 and TRBJ2-5; D gene uncertain. The J call could be wrong; TRBJ2-7 is a better fit for the DNA end. There are 11 residues in the CDR3. The germline gives CDR1 ENHRY, CDR2 SYGVKD. The CDR3: CAIRSSYEQYF. Written as DNA, the CDR3 is TGTGCCATCAGGTCTTCCTACGAGCAGTACTTC.

This clone occurred a few times. The chain joins TRBV6-1 to TRBJ2-7, with 8 bases fitting TRBD1. With V trimmed by 8 bases and J by 3 bases, 6 bases remained unmatched. Germline V CDR1 and CDR2: MNHNS, SASEGT. The CDR3 length is 13 residues. CDR3 loop: CASSRTGIYEQYF. DNA for the CDR3: TGTGCCAGCTCCCGGACAGGGATCTACGAGCAGTACTTC.

This chain joins TRBV6-5 and TRBJ2-3; D unresolved. The length of the CDR3 is 13 residues. Germline CDR1 reads MNHEY; CDR2 reads SVGAGI. Trimming cost V 6 bases and J 4 bases, with 11 bases left between them. As DNA, the CDR3 is TGTGCCAGCAGCCGCCAGCATGCAGATACGCAGTATTTT. Translating it yields CASSRQHADTQYF.

In DNA, the CDR3 is TGTGCCAGCAGCGTAGGTTGGACAGCTGGGGCCAACGTCCTGACTTTC. It encodes CASSVGWTAGANVLTF. The chain has TRBV9 and TRBJ2-6, with D tentatively TRBD1 (6 bases). The CDR3 is made up of 16 amino acids. Trimming took 0 bases from V and 2 from J, leaving 9 bases between them. Germline values: CDR1 SGDLS, CDR2 YYNGEE. Variable domain in full (rest from reference TRBV9 and TRBJ2-6): DSGVTQTPKHLITATGQRVTLRCSPRSGDLSVYWYQQSLDQGLQFLIQYYNGEERAKGNILERFSAQQFPDLHSELNLSSLELGDSALYFCASSVGWTAGANVLTFGAGSRLTVL.

CDR3 in DNA: TGCAGCGGTCAAGGTCTAGGGGAGAACGAGCAGTACTTC. This sequence encodes CSGQGLGENEQYF. The chain carries TRBV29-1 and TRBJ2-7; either TRBD1 or TRBD2 may supply D (5 bases each). CDR1 SQVTM and CDR2 ANQGSEA come from the germline V gene. Trimming removed 7 bases at V and 5 bases at J, with 18 bases between. The length of the CDR3 is 13 residues.

This chain links TRBV4-2 with TRBJ1-1; D remains ambiguous. CDR1 is LGHNA, CDR2 YNFKEQ, per germline. CDR3 length equals 15 residues. V was shortened by 1 base and J by 8 bases, with 17 bases between the two germline ends. The CDR3 reads CASSQVEGVRSEAFF. Written as DNA, the CDR3 is TGTGCCAGCAGCCAAGTGGAGGGAGTTAGGTCGGAAGCTTTCTTT.